This T cell receptor beta chain is drawn from a study of identical twins. This clonotype was found many times. Its antigen is unknown. Whole-study findings and limits: There was more out-of-frame TCR alpha sharing in monozygotic twins than models estimated.

No donor was unhealthy or non-Caucasian. TCRdb redid the calling of the 5' RACE reads with MiXCR, one entry per CDR3 protein. The profile shows approximately 680,000 distinct CDR3 sequences, just over 7% of them singletons. Germline CDR1 is DFQATT and CDR2 is SNEGSKA (reference sequence). V was clipped by 0 bases and J by 2 bases, with 11 bases between them. The CDR3 loop spans 15 amino acids. Separately, the same data were catalogued under a study of yellow fever vaccine responses in identical twins.

The clonotype originates from a woman younger than 30 in good health. The chain links TRBV20-1 to TRBJ2-1; no clear D. Sequencing was performed on PBMCs. Written as DNA, the CDR3 is TGCAGTGCTAGAGATGGTTACGAAACCTACAATGAGCAGTTCTTC. Its translation is CSARDGYETYNEQFF.